One and the same sample provided the 17 T cell receptor beta chains below, sequenced in a study of vaccination and CD4 T cells after COVID-19. Treatment described: roughly 10-day PBMC culture with coronavirus spike peptide pools or control peptides (ViraFEST assay). Their specific antigens are unknown. The Oncomine TCR Beta short-read assay was applied to DNA of cultured CD4+ T cells. TCRdb itself ran the PCR reads through MiXCR, one entry per CDR3 protein. The top ten clones hold around 12% of a sample with some 17,000 distinct CDR3 sequences, less than 50% of them seen once. The sequencing input was CD4+ T cells from blood, cultured in vitro. The receptor source for this set is a human donor who had recovered from COVID-19.

This sequence joins TRBV6-1 and TRBJ1-1, with TRBD1 matching 7 bases. Germline V lookup: CDR1 MNHNS, CDR2 SASEGT. The CDR3 contains 16 residues. The ends lost 6 bases at V and 1 base at J; junction bases unmatched: 11. The CDR3 spells CASSPWTGSSNTEAFF. CDR3 DNA sequence: TGTGCCAGCAGCCCCTGGACAGGATCCTCGAACACTGAAGCTTTCTTT.

In this sample, this clonotype is medium-sized. The chain employs TRBV15 and TRBJ2-5; 9 bases line up with TRBD2. There are 16 residues in the CDR3. CDR1 LNHNV and CDR2 YYDKDF come from the germline V gene (reference sequence). J gave up 5 bases and V 3 bases, and 10 bases lay outside the gene matches. CDR3 amino acids: CATSRGSGSIPETQYF. The DNA of the CDR3 is TGTGCCACCAGCAGGGGTAGCGGGAGTATCCCGGAGACCCAGTACTTC. Full variable domain (missing parts from reference TRBV15 and TRBJ2-5): DAMVIQNPRYQVTQFGKPVTLSCSQTLNHNVMYWYQQKSSQAPKLLFHYYDKDFNNEADTPDNFQSRRPNTSFCFLDIRSPGLGDTAMYLCATSRGSGSIPETQYFGPGTRLLVL.

This clonotype has a handful of counts. The rearrangement uses TRBV6-1 and TRBJ1-3; D gene uncertain. V lost 7 bases, J lost 1 base, and 11 bases lay in between. The CDR3 is made up of 14 amino acids. In germline, CDR1 is MNHNS, CDR2 SASEGT. The DNA of the CDR3 is TGTGCCAGCACTGATAGGACTTCTGGAAACACCATATATTTT. Translation: CASTDRTSGNTIYF.

This clonotype was recorded a few times. This chain connects TRBV11-1 to TRBJ1-2; D is possibly TRBD1 (6 bases). The germline V gene encodes CDR1 SGHAT and CDR2 FQDESV (reference sequence). This CDR3 is built from 12 residues. V was trimmed by 4 bases and J by 4 bases, leaving 7 bases between them. In DNA form, the CDR3 reads TGTGCCAGCAGCTGGGGGCCCTATGGCTACACCTTC. This encodes CASSWGPYGYTF.

The CDR3 protein is CASGPYGTSGSSYEQYF. The CDR3 DNA reads TGTGCCAGTGGGCCATACGGGACTAGCGGGAGCTCCTACGAGCAGTACTTC. The chain joins TRBV19 to TRBJ2-7; 14 nucleotides match TRBD2. Trimming removed 8 bases from V and 0 bases from J; junction bases left unmatched: 9. Germline CDR1 reads LNHDA; CDR2 reads SQIVND (reference sequence). CDR3 length: 17 residues.

The CDR3 coding sequence is TGTGCCAGCAGCCAAGAAGCGGCGGGATTCTCCTACGAGCAGTACTTC. The encoded protein is CASSQEAAGFSYEQYF. The chain combines TRBV3-1 with TRBJ2-7; tentatively, D is TRBD2 (6 bases). V was trimmed by 0 bases and J by 0 bases, leaving 12 bases between them. Germline assignment: CDR1 LGHDT and CDR2 YNNKEL (reference sequence). The CDR3 is made up of 16 amino acids.

The V call is TRBV20-1, the J call TRBJ1-5, with 11 bases matching TRBD1. In germline, CDR1 is DFQATT, CDR2 SNEGSKA (reference sequence). V was pared by 6 bases and J by 4 bases, with 2 bases of the junction left unmatched. The CDR3 runs 13 residues. The CDR3 region is CSAGTGGNQPQHF. The DNA of the CDR3 is TGCAGTGCGGGGACAGGGGGGAATCAGCCCCAGCATTTT.

The rearrangement joins TRBV7-2 to TRBJ2-3; D ambiguous. The CDR3 totals 15 residues. Germline CDR1 and CDR2: SGHTA and FQGNSA. Trimming took off 1 base at V and 0 bases at J, with 8 bases between the two ends. Here the CDR3 reads CASSLVRASTDTQYF. The CDR3 DNA reads TGTGCCAGCAGCTTAGTACGCGCTAGCACAGATACGCAGTATTTT.

The DNA of the CDR3 is TGTGCCAGCAGTGGGGAGTTAAATGAAAAACTGTTTTTT. Translated: CASSGELNEKLFF. The chain uses TRBV12-3 or TRBV12-4 and TRBJ1-4; D is unclear. The CDR3 runs 13 residues. V lost 5 bases and J 5 bases, leaving 9 bases between the germline ends.

The chain is built from TRBV6-1 and TRBJ2-4; 11 bases are a match to TRBD1. Germline V gene data show CDR1 as MNHNS and CDR2 as SASEGT. The V and J ends lost 8 bases and 6 bases, in that order; junction bases with no gene match: 0. The CDR3 length is 12 residues. Here the CDR3 reads CASGTGGNIQYF. The CDR3 DNA follows: TGTGCCAGCGGGACAGGGGGAAACATTCAGTACTTC.

This rearrangement joins TRBV14 to TRBJ2-7; D call uncertain. The V gene's germline CDR1 is SGHDN and CDR2 FVKESK. The CDR3 is 11 residues long. Trimming removed 3 bases from V and 5 bases from J, with 5 bases in between. CDR3 amino acids: CASSHTNEQYF. The CDR3 coding sequence is TGTGCCAGCAGCCATACTAACGAGCAGTACTTC.

The CDR3 DNA follows: TGCAGTGCTAGTCGAGCGGGTGGGGGAGAGACCCAGTACTTC. It translates to CSASRAGGGETQYF. The genes are TRBV20-1 and TRBJ2-5; D may be TRBD2 (6 bases). The CDR3 is 14 amino acids. V was trimmed by 3 bases and J by 4 bases, leaving 15 bases between them. CDR1 is DFQATT, CDR2 SNEGSKA, per germline (reference sequence).

This chain connects TRBV20-1 to TRBJ2-1; perhaps TRBD2 as D (5 bases). From germline, CDR1 is DFQATT and CDR2 SNEGSKA (reference sequence). The CDR3 has 16 residues. Trimming left V 6 bases short and J 4 bases short, with 22 bases between. Written as DNA, the CDR3 is TGCAGTGCAAAAACCGATCTTGCGGGCACATACAATGAGCAGTTCTTC. This encodes CSAKTDLAGTYNEQFF.

This chain joins TRBV10-3 and TRBJ1-2, with no clear D. CDR3 length: 14 residues. V was cut by 3 bases and J by 0 bases, with 8 bases left in between. Germline CDR1 ENHRY, CDR2 SYGVKD. CDR3 in amino acids: CAISDLGSNYGYTF. The CDR3, as DNA: TGTGCCATCAGTGATTTGGGTTCTAACTATGGCTACACCTTC.

This clonotype has a handful of counts. The genes are TRBV28 and TRBJ2-7; either TRBD1 or TRBD2 may supply D (7 bases each). The germline V and J ends were trimmed by 5 bases and 2 bases, with 22 bases remaining between them. CDR3 size: 17 residues. The germline V gene encodes CDR1 MDHEN and CDR2 SYDVKM. CDR3 in DNA: TGTGCCAGCAGTGAAAAACAGGGGACTAACGATCCCTACGAGCAGTACTTC. As protein: CASSEKQGTNDPYEQYF.

This clonotype appeared a few times. V usage is TRBV28 and J usage is TRBJ1-1; D gene unclear. Germline CDR1 reads MDHEN; CDR2 reads SYDVKM. This CDR3 is 13 amino acids long. V was trimmed by 6 bases and J by 6 bases, leaving 14 bases between them. The CDR3 DNA sequence: TGTGCCAGCAGGTTGCAGGAGTGGGCTGAAGCTTTCTTT. Its translation is CASRLQEWAEAFF.

V gene TRBV12-3 or TRBV12-4 combines with J gene TRBJ1-5; 7 nucleotides line up with TRBD1. The CDR3 sequence is 15 residues long. The V gene end was trimmed by 2 bases and the J gene end by 1 base; junction bases not matched to a gene: 2. The CDR3 loop reads CASSLTGASNQPQHF. For the CDR3, the DNA is TGTGCCAGCAGTTTAACAGGGGCCAGCAATCAGCCCCAGCATTTT.